This T cell receptor (beta chain) originates from a study of shared clonotypes between healthy human individuals. Execution of the assay was at deep level. Only in-frame clones appear in the TCRdb table, and some are missing; sequencing was by immunoSEQ multiplex PCR. The data show about 2,500,000 clones, approximately 90% seen once. The germline V gene has CDR1 SGHTA and CDR2 FQGNSA. The V end lost 5 bases, the J end lost 9 bases, and 23 bases lay between the germline ends. This CDR3 comprises 16 residues. The sequencing sample was made of naive CD4+ T cells sorted from blood. Subset denoted: CD45RA+ positively selected. The TCR sequence derives from a man aged 18 to 29 in good health. The V gene is TRBV7-2, the J gene TRBJ2-1, with TRBD1 as a possible D gene (6 bases). The CDR3 reads CASSPPKLQGVAEQFF. The CDR3 DNA follows: TGTGCCAGCAGCCCTCCGAAATTACAGGGAGTCGCTGAGCAGTTCTTC.